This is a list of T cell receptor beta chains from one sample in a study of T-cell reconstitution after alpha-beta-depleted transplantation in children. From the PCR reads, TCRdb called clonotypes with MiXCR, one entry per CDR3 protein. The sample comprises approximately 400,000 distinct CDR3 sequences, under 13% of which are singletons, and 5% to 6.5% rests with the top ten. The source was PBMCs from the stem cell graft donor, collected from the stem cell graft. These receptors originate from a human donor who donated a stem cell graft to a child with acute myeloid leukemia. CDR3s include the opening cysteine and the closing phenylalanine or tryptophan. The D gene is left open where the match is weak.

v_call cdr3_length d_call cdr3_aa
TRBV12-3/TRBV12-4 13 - CASSRGHPGEQYF
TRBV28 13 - CASRLGGNYGYTF
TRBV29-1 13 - CSVAGTSYNEQFF
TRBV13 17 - CASTVRAGNSGANVLTF
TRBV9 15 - CASTQRPSGADTQYF
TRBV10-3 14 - CAISDLGSEETQYF
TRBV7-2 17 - CASSSGLPQIYNSPLHF
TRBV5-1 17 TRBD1 CASSPVPTGSSYNEQFF
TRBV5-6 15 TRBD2 CASSLKGLDQETQYF
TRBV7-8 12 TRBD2 CASSWTSNEQFF
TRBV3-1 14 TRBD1 CASAGQGDTGELFF
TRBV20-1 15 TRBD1 CSARDGDRGHNEQFF
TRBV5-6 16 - CASSLAVSMYQETQYF
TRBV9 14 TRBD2 CASSVGGGRETQYF
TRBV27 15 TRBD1 CASSLLSGGTGEQYF